The T cell receptor (beta chain) under discussion was sequenced for a study of blood T cell repertoires in COVID-19 (dated by TCRdb to 2018 to 2020). For the wider study: The collaborator samples originated in the United States, Italy and Spain and spanned the acute and convalescent phases of COVID-19. The prospective study material was composed of cDNA or gDNA derived from T cells, B-cell-depleted T cells, or PBMCs. Deeply sampled blood TCRbeta repertoires from subjects exposed to, actively infected with, or recovered from COVID-19 were included in the dataset. A freely available public database, intended as a resource for researchers studying the immune response to SARS-CoV-2, is where the repertoires were released. The samples were drawn from two sources: the first 160 participants of the ongoing ImmuneRACE study, and fewer than 1,500 subjects contributed by 6 global collaborators. A de-identified subject ID, COVID-19 status, age in years and sex were almost always included in the sample metadata. HLA class I and class II types, where available, came from metadata supplied by the sample provider rather than from assay-based typing. What the study reported, not specific to this receptor: How much clinical and demographic metadata was included differed by source and by participant, and the metadata was provided uncurated.

CDR1 and CDR2 were assigned from the germline V gene as SGHVS and FQNEAQ. Cut back by 2 bases and 3 bases, the V and J ends lie 13 bases apart. The CDR3, cysteine through phenylalanine, is 15 amino acids long. Solely the CDR3 DNA is kept, with 45 bases framed from the first base. The immunoSEQ Assay, a bias-controlled multiplex PCR, was used to amplify TCRbeta CDR3 regions from genomic DNA. Per the source publication's procedure: The number of nucleated cells in each sample was estimated by amplification of reference gene primers within the assay. Sequence reads were collapsed and filtered to measure the absolute abundance of every unique TCRbeta CDR3 rearrangement. For each sample, productive Simpson clonality was calculated as the square root of Simpson's diversity index over productive rearrangements. TCRdb retrieved this table from immuneACCESS and kept in-frame rearrangements only. Not all clones are present; in checked studies, unresolved V genes account for under half, and no reason is known for the remainder. V and J calls and clone size follow that table, whereas D and trimming were derived from the DNA. The sample has more than 300,000 clones on record, over 75% of them singletons. The ten largest account for 8.5% to 12% of the sample.

A word on this clone: This clone's antigen is unknown. No per-base quality is available; no much larger clone lies one base away.

In Seattle, one collaborating source enrolled patients while the infection was active and tracked those patients longitudinally over the course of disease. The collaborating institutions used their own protocols to collect whole blood in K2EDTA tubes. For TCRbeta analysis, collaborators shipped samples as frozen whole blood, isolated PBMCs, or DNA extracted from either of those sample types. The origin of this receptor is a woman aged 30 to 39 with COVID-19, enrolled during active disease. Sequencing was done on a sample of peripheral blood. Rearrangement joined TRBV7-8 to TRBJ1-1; the D gene lacks a confident call. The CDR3 in this case is CASSLFIGLDTEAFF. The sequenced DNA: TGTGCCAGCAGCTTATTTATTGGGCTGGACACTGAAGCTTTCTTT.